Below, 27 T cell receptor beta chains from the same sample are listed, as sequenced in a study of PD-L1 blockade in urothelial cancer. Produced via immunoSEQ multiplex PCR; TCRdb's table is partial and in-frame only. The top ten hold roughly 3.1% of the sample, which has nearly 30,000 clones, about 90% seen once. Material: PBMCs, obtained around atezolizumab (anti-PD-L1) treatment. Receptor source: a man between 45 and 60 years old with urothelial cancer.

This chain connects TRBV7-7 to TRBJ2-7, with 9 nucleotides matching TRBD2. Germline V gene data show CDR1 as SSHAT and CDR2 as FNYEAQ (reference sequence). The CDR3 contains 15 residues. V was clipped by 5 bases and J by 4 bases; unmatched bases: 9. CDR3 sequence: CASSLAAGGPYEQYF. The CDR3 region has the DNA TGTGCCAGCAGCCTGGCGGCGGGAGGGCCGTACGAGCAGTACTTC.

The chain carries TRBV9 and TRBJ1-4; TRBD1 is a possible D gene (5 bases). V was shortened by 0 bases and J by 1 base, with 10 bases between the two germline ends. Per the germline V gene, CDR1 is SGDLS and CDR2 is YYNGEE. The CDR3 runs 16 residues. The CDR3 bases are TGTGCCAGCAGCGTAGCTGGGGCTAGAACTAATGAAAAACTGTTTTTT. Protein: CASSVAGARTNEKLFF.

This chain's CDR3 is CASRDGLAPYNEQFF. For the CDR3, the DNA is TGCGCCAGCAGGGATGGACTAGCGCCTTACAATGAGCAGTTCTTC. The chain is built from TRBV5-1 and TRBJ2-1; 9 bases align to TRBD2. The CDR3 length is 15 residues. The germline gives CDR1 SGHRS, CDR2 YFSETQ. Trimming cost V 5 bases and J 4 bases; bases outside gene matches: 7.

The CDR3 nucleotides are TGTGCCAGCAGCCAAGGGGCTTTAGCCAAAAACATTCAGTACTTC. Encoded protein: CASSQGALAKNIQYF. The chain employs TRBV14 and TRBJ2-4; D unresolved. Trimming shortened V by 1 base and J by 0 bases, and 7 bases separated the two germline ends. The CDR3 loop spans 15 amino acids. Germline values: CDR1 SGHDN, CDR2 FVKESK.

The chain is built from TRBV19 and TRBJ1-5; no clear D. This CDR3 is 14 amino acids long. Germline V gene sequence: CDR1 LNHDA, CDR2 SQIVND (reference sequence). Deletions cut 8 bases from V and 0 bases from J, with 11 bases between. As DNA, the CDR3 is TGTGCCAGTCGCGAGGGCAGTAGCAATCAGCCCCAGCATTTT. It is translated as CASREGSSNQPQHF. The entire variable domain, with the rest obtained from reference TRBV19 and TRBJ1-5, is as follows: DGGITQSPKYLFRKEGQNVTLSCEQNLNHDAMYWYRQDPGQGLRLIYYSQIVNDFQKGDIAEGYSVSREKKESFPLTVTSAQKNPTAFYLCASREGSSNQPQHFGDGTRLSIL.

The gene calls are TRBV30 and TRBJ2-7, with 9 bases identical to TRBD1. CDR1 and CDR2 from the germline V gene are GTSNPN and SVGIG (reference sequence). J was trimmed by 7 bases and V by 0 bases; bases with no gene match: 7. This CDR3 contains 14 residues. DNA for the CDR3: TGTGCCTGGAGTGTGGGACAGGGATGGGTTGAGCAGTACTTC. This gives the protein CAWSVGQGWVEQYF.

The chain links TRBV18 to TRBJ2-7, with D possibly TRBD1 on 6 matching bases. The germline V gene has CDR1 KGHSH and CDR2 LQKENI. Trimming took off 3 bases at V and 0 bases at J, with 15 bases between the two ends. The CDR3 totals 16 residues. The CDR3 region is CASSPSGHGSSYEQYF. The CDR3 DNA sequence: TGTGCCAGCTCACCCTCGGGACACGGAAGCTCCTACGAGCAGTACTTC.

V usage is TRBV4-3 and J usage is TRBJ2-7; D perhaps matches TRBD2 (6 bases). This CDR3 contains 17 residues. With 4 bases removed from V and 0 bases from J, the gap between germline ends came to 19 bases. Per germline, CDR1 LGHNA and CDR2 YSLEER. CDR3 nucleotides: TGCGCCAGCAGCCCAGCGTCCCTTCGGGAGAACTCCTACGAGCAGTACTTC. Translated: CASSPASLRENSYEQYF.

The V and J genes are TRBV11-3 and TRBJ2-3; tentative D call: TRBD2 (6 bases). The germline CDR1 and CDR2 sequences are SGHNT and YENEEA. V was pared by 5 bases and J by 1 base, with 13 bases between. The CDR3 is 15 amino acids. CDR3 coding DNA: TGTGCCAGCAGCCAGAGGTCTAGCGGCACAGATACGCAGTATTTT. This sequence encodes CASSQRSSGTDTQYF.

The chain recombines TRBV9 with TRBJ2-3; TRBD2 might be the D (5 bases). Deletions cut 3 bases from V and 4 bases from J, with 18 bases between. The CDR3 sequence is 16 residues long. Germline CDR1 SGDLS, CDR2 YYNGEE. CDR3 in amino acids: CASSAMATSFSDTQYF. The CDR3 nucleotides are TGTGCCAGCAGCGCTATGGCTACTAGTTTCTCAGATACGCAGTATTTT.

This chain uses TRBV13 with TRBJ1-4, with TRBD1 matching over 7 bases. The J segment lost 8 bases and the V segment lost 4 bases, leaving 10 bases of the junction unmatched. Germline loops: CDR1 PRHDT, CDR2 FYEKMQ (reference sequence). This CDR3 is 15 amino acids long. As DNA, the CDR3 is TGTGCCAGCAGCTCAAGACAGGGCGAAAGGGAAAAACTGTTTTTT. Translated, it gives CASSSRQGEREKLFF.

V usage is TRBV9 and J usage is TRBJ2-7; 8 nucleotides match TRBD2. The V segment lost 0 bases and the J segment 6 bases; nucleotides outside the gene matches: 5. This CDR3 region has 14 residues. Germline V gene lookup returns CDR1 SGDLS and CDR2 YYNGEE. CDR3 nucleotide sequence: TGTGCCAGCAGCGTAGGTTTTAGCGGGATCGAGCAGTACTTC. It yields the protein CASSVGFSGIEQYF.

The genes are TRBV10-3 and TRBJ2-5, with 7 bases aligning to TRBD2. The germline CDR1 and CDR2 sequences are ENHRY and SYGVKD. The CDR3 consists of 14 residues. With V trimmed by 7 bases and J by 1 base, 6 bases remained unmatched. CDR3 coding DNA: TGTGCCATCAAGCGGGGACCCTTCCAAGAGACCCAGTACTTC. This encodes CAIKRGPFQETQYF.

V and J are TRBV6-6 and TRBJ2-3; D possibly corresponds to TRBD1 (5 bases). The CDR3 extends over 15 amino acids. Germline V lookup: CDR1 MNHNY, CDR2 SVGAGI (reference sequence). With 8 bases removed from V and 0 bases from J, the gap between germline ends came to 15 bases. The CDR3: CASGQVAGSTDTQYF. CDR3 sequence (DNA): TGTGCCAGCGGACAAGTGGCAGGTAGCACAGATACGCAGTATTTT.

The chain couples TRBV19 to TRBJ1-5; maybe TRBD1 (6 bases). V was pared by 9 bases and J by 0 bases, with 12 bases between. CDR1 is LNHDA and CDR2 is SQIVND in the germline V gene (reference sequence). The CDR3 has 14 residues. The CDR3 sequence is CASRGRNSNQPQHF. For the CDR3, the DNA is TGTGCCAGCAGGGGTAGAAATAGCAATCAGCCCCAGCATTTT.

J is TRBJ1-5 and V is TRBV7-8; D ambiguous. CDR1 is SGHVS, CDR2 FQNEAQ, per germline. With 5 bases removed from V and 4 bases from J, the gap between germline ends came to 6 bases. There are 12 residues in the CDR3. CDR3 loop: CASSPRNQPQHF. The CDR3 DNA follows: TGTGCCAGCAGCCCACGGAATCAGCCCCAGCATTTT.

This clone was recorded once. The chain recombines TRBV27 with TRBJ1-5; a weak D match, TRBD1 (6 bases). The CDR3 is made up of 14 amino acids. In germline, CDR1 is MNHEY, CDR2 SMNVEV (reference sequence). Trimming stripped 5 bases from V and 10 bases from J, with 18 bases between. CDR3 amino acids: CASSPRGGYLPQHF. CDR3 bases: TGTGCCAGCAGTCCCCGAGGGGGTTATCTACCCCAGCATTTT.

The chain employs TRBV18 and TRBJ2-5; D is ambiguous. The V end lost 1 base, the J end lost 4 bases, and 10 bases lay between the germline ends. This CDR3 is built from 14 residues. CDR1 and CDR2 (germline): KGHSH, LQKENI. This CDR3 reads CASSPLGSPETQYF. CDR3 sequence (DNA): TGTGCCAGCTCACCACTGGGTAGCCCAGAGACCCAGTACTTC.

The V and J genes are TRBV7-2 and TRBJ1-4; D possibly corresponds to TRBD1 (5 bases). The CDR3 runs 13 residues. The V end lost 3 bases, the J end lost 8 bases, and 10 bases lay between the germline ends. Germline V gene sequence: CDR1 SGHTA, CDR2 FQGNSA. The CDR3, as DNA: TGTGCCAGCAGCTTTGGAGGGGTGGAAAAACTGTTTTTT. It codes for CASSFGGVEKLFF. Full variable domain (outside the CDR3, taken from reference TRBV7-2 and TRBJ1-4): GAGVSQSPSNKVTEKGKDVELRCDPISGHTALYWYRQSLGQGLEFLIYFQGNSAPDKSGLPSDRFSAERTGGSVSTLTIQRTQQEDSAVYLCASSFGGVEKLFFGSGTQLSVL.

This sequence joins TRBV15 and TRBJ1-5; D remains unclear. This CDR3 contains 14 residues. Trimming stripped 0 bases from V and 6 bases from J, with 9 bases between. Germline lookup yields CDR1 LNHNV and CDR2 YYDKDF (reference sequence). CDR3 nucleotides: TGTGCCACCAGCAGAGATAACAGATTTCAGCCCCAGCATTTT. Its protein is CATSRDNRFQPQHF. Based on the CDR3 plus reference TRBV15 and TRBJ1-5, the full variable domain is DAMVIQNPRYQVTQFGKPVTLSCSQTLNHNVMYWYQQKSSQAPKLLFHYYDKDFNNEADTPDNFQSRRPNTSFCFLDIRSPGLGDTAMYLCATSRDNRFQPQHFGDGTRLSIL.

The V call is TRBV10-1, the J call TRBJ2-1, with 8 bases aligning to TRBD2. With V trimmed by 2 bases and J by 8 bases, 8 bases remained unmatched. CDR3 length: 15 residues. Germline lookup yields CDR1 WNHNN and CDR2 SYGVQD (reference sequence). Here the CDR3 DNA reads TGCGCCAGCAGTGAGAGATTAGCGGGGTTGTATGAGCAGTTCTTC. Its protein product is CASSERLAGLYEQFF.

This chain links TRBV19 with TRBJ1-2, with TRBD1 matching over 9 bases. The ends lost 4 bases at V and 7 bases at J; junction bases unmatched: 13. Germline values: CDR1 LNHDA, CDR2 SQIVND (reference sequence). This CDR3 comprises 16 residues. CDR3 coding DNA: TGTGCCAGTAGTAAAACGCCCGGGACAGGGATTTTTGGCTACACCTTC. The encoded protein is CASSKTPGTGIFGYTF.

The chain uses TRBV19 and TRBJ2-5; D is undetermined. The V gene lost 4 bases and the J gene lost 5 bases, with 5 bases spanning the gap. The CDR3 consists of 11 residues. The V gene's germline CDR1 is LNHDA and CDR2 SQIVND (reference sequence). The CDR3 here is CASSTSETQYF. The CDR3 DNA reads TGTGCCAGTAGTACCTCGGAGACCCAGTACTTC.

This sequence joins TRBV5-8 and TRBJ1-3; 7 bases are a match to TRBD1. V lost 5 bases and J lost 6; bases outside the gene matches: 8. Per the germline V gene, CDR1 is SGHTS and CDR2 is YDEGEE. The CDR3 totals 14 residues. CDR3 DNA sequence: TGTGCCAGCAGTCAAACAGGGGTGCTAAACACCATATATTTT. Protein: CASSQTGVLNTIYF.

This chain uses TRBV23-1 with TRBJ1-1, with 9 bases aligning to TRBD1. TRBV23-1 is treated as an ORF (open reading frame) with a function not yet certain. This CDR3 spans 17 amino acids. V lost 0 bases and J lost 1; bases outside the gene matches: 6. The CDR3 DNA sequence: TGCGCCAGCAGTCAATCAGGGACAGGGTACGCGAACACTGAAGCTTTCTTT. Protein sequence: CASSQSGTGYANTEAFF.

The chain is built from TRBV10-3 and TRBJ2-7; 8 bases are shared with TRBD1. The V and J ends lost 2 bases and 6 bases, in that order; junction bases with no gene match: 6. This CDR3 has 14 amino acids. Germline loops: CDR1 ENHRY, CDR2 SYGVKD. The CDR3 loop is CAISERGQGGEQYF. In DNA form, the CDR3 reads TGTGCCATCAGTGAGAGAGGACAGGGCGGCGAGCAGTACTTC.

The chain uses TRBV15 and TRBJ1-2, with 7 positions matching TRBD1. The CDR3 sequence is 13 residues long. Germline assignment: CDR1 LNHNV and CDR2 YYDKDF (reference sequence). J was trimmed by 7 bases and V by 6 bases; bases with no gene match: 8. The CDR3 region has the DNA TGTGCCACCAGGGAAGGGGGCGCGGGTGGCTACACCTTC. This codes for CATREGGAGGYTF.